This TCR beta chain was identified during a study of cytomegalovirus exposure and HLA in healthy donors. Study findings and constraints: A link between a missense DCLRE1C variant and TCR beta V- and J-gene trimming emerged from a later analysis. Segments of the TCR beta V type were, in most cases, productive about 87% or about 30% of the time in an earlier analysis.

A multiplex PCR was run with 60 Vbeta primers and 13 Jbeta primers. Here immunoSEQ multiplex PCR was the method, and the copy in TCRdb shows in-frame clones only, minus some. The sample has approximately 190,000 clones; roughly four fifths are singletons. Concerning this clone: Its antigen is still unknown.

Germline CDR1 and CDR2: MDHEN and SYDVKM. CDR3 size: 14 residues. V lost 2 bases, J lost 5 bases, and 12 bases lay in between. This receptor was identified in a woman aged 25 to 39 in good health and CMV-seropositive. The chain uses TRBV28 and TRBJ1-2; D possibly corresponds to TRBD1 (5 bases). Sequencing input: PBMCs. CDR3 coding DNA: TGTGCCAGCAGTTTACCCAGGGCAAGGTATGGCTACACCTTC. Amino acids: CASSLPRARYGYTF.